These T cell receptor beta chains were read from a single sample in a study of blood T cell repertoires in COVID-19. Assay: immunoSEQ multiplex PCR; the TCRdb copy retains only in-frame clones and omits some. The data contain approximately 500,000 clones, approximately 90% of them singletons. The sequencing sample was made of PBMCs or T cells enriched from blood (not recorded which). Every receptor here comes from a woman in her thirties or forties who had recovered from COVID-19. Both conserved end residues are part of each CDR3.

TRBV7-9	CASRRTGIGSTEAFF
TRBV18	CASSPLVVQSNEKLFF
TRBV7-2	CASSPGLAGGVETQYF
TRBV4-2	CASSQRGRTNEKLFF
TRBV30	CAWSGGTGGWNTEAFF
TRBV19	CASSRVLSYYEQYF
TRBV5-5	CASSWGTGNHEQYF
TRBV21-1	CASSKQQAGGPVNEQFF
TRBV18	CASSASGTDYNYGYTF
TRBV5-6	CASSFFSGRARDTGELFF
TRBV11-2	CASSPPDRRGEKLFF
TRBV10-3	CAISDPRQGGNTIYF
TRBV5-4	CASSARHRADQETQYF
TRBV24-1	CATQPTGVPKADTQYF
TRBV1	CTSSQEGQGGRSSYNSPLHF
TRBV4-2	CASSHSGLQETQYF
TRBV18	CASSRTPGFGEKLFF
TRBV6-2/TRBV6-3	CASSYSMLGQTTEKLFF
TRBV7-6	CASSLVGQGLSSETQYF
TRBV7-9	CASSASSGHSYNEQFF
TRBV10-1	CASSEGGVRTDTQYF
TRBV6-5	CASRQSAGSYNEQFF
TRBV14	CASSQARDSLNTEAFF
TRBV5-6	CASSGAGAAGEQYF
TRBV27	CASSFGGASTDTQYF
TRBV6-5	CASSFTGTLGADTQYF
TRBV2	CASSGQTTEAFF
TRBV3-1/TRBV3-2	CASSLGGVQFAYEQYF
TRBV9	CASSDSLTGGLYNEQFF
TRBV7-6	CASSSQQGSYEQYF
TRBV5-4	CASSFGDAYEQYF
TRBV24-1	CATSDGYDETQYF
TRBV5-1	CASSWGQGTYGYTF
TRBV9	CASRRTEFDEQFF
TRBV2	CASSDQRGGRVFATNEKLFF
TRBV6-1	CASSDTGQGAFGYTF
TRBV18	CASSPDRDYGYTF
TRBV4-1	CASSSRQGGSYEQYF
TRBV6-5	CASSSPAGTGAYIQYF
TRBV27	CASSLVLAGGPETQYF
TRBV7-9	CASSALPGGLYEQYF
TRBV3-1/TRBV3-2	CASSPQGWVTEAFF
TRBV7-9	CASSPTGIGDNEQFF
TRBV6-5	CASSYSYRDVDTIYF
TRBV5-4	CASSLRGYEQYF
TRBV7-2	CASSKRESSYNEQFF
TRBV5-5	CASSLDSQNQPQHF
TRBV6-4	CASSDSTSGTTNEQFF
TRBV10-3	CAITRDRDVWYGYTF
TRBV30	CAWTQSNTIYF
TRBV7-6	CASSFGTSGDGDEQFF
TRBV13	CASSHRTSGSNEQFF
TRBV10-3	CAISERAGGENEQFF
TRBV4-3	CASSQDLNGNTEAFF
TRBV24-1	CATSVAGGGEETQYF
TRBV5-1	CASSWGDRGDYGYTF
TRBV7-9	CASIPSGANVLTF